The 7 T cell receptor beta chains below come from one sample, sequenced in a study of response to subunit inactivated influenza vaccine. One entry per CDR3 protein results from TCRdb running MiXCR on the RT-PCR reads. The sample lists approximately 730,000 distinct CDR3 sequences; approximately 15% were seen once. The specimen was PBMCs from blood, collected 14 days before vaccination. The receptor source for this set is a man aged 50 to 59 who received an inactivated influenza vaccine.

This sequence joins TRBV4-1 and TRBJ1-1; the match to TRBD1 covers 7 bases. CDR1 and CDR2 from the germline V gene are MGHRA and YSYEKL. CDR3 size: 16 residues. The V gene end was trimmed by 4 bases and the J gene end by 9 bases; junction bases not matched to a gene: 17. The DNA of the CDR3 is TGCGCCAGCAGCCTTCGGGGACAGCCGGAACACGGAAAAGCTTTCTTT. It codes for CASSLRGQPEHGKAFF.

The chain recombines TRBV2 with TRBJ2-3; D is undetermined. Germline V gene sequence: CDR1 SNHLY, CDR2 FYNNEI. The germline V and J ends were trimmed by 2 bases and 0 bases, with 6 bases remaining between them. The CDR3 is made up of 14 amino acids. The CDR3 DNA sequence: TGTGCCAGCAGTGAACTCCAGAGCACAGATACGCAGTATTTT. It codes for CASSELQSTDTQYF. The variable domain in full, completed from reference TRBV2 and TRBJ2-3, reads EPEVTQTPSHQVTQMGQEVILRCVPISNHLYFYWYRQILGQKVEFLVSFYNNEISEKSEIFDDQFSVERPDGSNFTLKIRSTKLEDSAMYFCASSELQSTDTQYFGPGTRLTVL.

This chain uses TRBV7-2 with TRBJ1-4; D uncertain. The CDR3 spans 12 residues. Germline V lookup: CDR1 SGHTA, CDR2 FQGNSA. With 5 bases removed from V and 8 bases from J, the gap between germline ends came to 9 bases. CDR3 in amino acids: CASSPAGEKLFF. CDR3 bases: TGTGCCAGCAGCCCCGCCGGCGAAAAACTGTTTTTT. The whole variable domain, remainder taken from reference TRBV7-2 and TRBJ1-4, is GAGVSQSPSNKVTEKGKDVELRCDPISGHTALYWYRQSLGQGLEFLIYFQGNSAPDKSGLPSDRFSAERTGGSVSTLTIQRTQQEDSAVYLCASSPAGEKLFFGSGTQLSVL.

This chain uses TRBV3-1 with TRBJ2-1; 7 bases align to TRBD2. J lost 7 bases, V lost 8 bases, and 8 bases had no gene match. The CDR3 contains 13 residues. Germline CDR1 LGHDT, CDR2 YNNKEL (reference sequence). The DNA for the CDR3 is TGTGCCAGCGCGGGCGGGAGTGGAAATGAGCAGTTCTTC. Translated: CASAGGSGNEQFF.

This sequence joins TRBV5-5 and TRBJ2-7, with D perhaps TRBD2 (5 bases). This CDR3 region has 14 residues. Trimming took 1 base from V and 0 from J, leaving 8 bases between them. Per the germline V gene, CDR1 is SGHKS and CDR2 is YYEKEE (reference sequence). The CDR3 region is CASSLTDYSYEQYF. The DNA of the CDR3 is TGTGCCAGCAGCTTGACAGACTACTCCTACGAGCAGTACTTC.

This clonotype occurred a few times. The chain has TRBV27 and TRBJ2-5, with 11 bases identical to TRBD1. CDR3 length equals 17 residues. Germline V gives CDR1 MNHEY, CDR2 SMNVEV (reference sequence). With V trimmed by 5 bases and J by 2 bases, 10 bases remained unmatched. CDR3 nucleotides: TGTGCCAGCAGTGGGGGACAGGGGGTACTCTTGCAAGAGACCCAGTACTTC. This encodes CASSGGQGVLLQETQYF.

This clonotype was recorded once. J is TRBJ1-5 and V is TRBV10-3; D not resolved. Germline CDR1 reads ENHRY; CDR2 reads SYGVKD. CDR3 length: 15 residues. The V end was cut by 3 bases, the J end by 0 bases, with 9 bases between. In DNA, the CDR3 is TGTGCCATCAGTGATGGAGGGTTTAGCAATCAGCCCCAGCATTTT. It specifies CAISDGGFSNQPQHF.